Below are 24 T cell receptor beta chains sequenced from a single sample in a study of human T cells and chemical hapten exposure. Stated time point: patch test 1, 2 weeks after DPC sensitization. This sample's treatment: therapeutic diphenylcyclopropenone sensitization with weekly scalp DPC. TCRdb fed the RACE reads into MiXCR, producing one record per CDR3 protein. The sample includes about 99,000 distinct CDR3 sequences, around an eighth of them seen just once. The sample consisted of whole blood, taken in connection with sensitization to the hapten diphenylcyclopropenone (DPC). These receptors all come from a woman between 40 and 50 years old with alopecia areata. Some clones in this sample may be carry-over from other donors' samples.

The chain recombines TRBV7-2 with TRBJ2-3, with a weak D call TRBD2 (5 bases). In germline, CDR1 is SGHTA, CDR2 FQGNSA. The CDR3 is made up of 15 amino acids. V shed 5 bases and J shed 0 bases, with 12 bases lying between them. The CDR3 coding sequence is TGTGCCAGCAGCCCCCTCGGACTCAGCACAGATACGCAGTATTTT. Encoded protein: CASSPLGLSTDTQYF.

This clonotype showed up many times. The chain joins TRBV6-2 or TRBV6-3 to TRBJ2-1, with 7 bases identical to TRBD2. Losses at the gene ends were 4 bases for V and 0 bases for J; bases not matched to a gene: 6. There are 16 residues in the CDR3. Per the germline V gene, CDR1 is MNHEY and CDR2 is SVGEGT. This CDR3 reads CASSSHAGASYNEQFF. Written as DNA, the CDR3 is TGTGCCAGCAGTTCCCACGCGGGAGCCTCCTACAATGAGCAGTTCTTC.

This clonotype was seen a handful of times. The gene calls are TRBV12-5 and TRBJ2-5, with 7 bases identical to TRBD1. V shed 2 bases and J 1 base; nucleotides not matched to a gene: 4. This CDR3 comprises 15 residues. Germline V gene lookup returns CDR1 LGHNT and CDR2 FRNRAP. The CDR3 reads CASGLFGTVQETQYF. The DNA of the CDR3 is TGTGCTAGTGGTTTGTTCGGGACAGTCCAAGAGACCCAGTACTTC.

The rearrangement joins TRBV7-8 to TRBJ2-5; D not certain. Looked up from germline, CDR1 is SGHVS and CDR2 is FQNEAQ. The V end was cut by 0 bases, the J end by 3 bases, with 11 bases between. The length of the CDR3 is 15 residues. The CDR3 DNA sequence: TGTGCCAGCAGCTTAGCGAGGCAGGTTGAAGAGACCCAGTACTTC. This codes for CASSLARQVEETQYF. Full variable domain (remainder filled in from reference TRBV7-8 and TRBJ2-5): GAGVSQSPRYKVAKRGQDVALRCDPISGHVSLFWYQQALGQGPEFLTYFQNEAQLDKSGLPSDRFFAERPEGSVSTLKIQRTQQEDSAVYLCASSLARQVEETQYFGPGTRLLVL.

This chain links TRBV4-2 with TRBJ2-3; 9 nucleotides agree with TRBD1. This CDR3 contains 17 residues. V gave up 1 base and J gave up 3 bases; unmatched junction bases: 8. CDR1 LGHNA and CDR2 YNFKEQ come from the germline V gene. The CDR3 loop is CASSQVGTGLRTDTQYF. The CDR3 DNA reads as TGTGCCAGCAGCCAAGTAGGGACAGGGCTTCGGACAGATACGCAGTATTTT.

This clonotype was counted between two and nine times. The V and J genes are TRBV12-3 or TRBV12-4 and TRBJ2-7; TRBD1 is a possible D gene (6 bases). The V and J ends lost 7 bases and 0 bases respectively, with 16 bases between them. The CDR3 has 15 residues. The CDR3 DNA reads as TGTGCCAGCAATCGGTGGGGGCTCAGCTCCTACGAGCAGTACTTC. It encodes CASNRWGLSSYEQYF.

The chain has TRBV6-6 and TRBJ2-5, with D perhaps TRBD1 (6 bases). This CDR3 is built from 15 residues. Germline loops: CDR1 MNHNY, CDR2 SVGAGI (reference sequence). V lost 4 bases, J lost 4 bases, and 16 bases lay in between. The CDR3 nucleotides are TGTGCCAGCAGTTCCCTACAGGGATCGAGAGAGACCCAGTACTTC. Its protein product is CASSSLQGSRETQYF.

CDR3 DNA: TGTGCCAGCAGCTTAGATAGGAACACAGATACGCAGTATTTT. Residues: CASSLDRNTDTQYF. This chain joins TRBV7-2 and TRBJ2-3; D gene unclear. Germline V gene lookup returns CDR1 SGHTA and CDR2 FQGNSA. Trimming shortened V by 1 base and J by 2 bases, and 7 bases separated the two germline ends. The CDR3 sequence is 14 residues long.

This clonotype was counted at least ten times. The chain recombines TRBV21-1 with TRBJ2-5; the D call TRBD1 from the table was never checked on the DNA. TRBV21-1 is a pseudogene segment. The CDR3 sequence is 18 residues long. Here the CDR3 reads CASSKEGVGWDTQETQYF. The CDR3 nucleotides are TGTGCCAGCAGCAAAGAAGGGGTTGGCTGGGACACTCAAGAGACCCAGTACTTC.

Here the CDR3 reads CSARSSFRAGGPDTQYF. CDR3 nucleotides: TGCAGTGCTAGAAGTTCGTTTAGGGCGGGAGGGCCAGATACGCAGTATTTT. V and J are TRBV20-1 and TRBJ2-3; 9 positions match TRBD2. This CDR3 is 17 amino acids long. The V and J ends lost 2 bases and 4 bases, in that order; junction bases with no gene match: 13. Germline CDR1 and CDR2: DFQATT and SNEGSKA (reference sequence).

The rearrangement joins TRBV28 to TRBJ2-1; D might be TRBD2 (6 bases). The CDR3 loop spans 18 amino acids. V lost 3 bases, J lost 8 bases, and 26 bases lay in between. Per the germline V gene, CDR1 is MDHEN and CDR2 is SYDVKM. Here the CDR3 reads CASSFGRLSGRPHDEQFF. The CDR3 region has the DNA TGTGCCAGCAGTTTTGGCCGACTTAGCGGTAGGCCTCATGATGAGCAGTTCTTC.

This clonotype was seen a handful of times. This chain uses TRBV27 with TRBJ2-3; D unresolved. The V and J ends lost 5 bases and 6 bases respectively, with 12 bases between them. CDR1 and CDR2 (germline): MNHEY, SMNVEV (reference sequence). The CDR3 extends over 13 amino acids. The CDR3 loop reads CASSTSDWDTQYF. The CDR3 bases are TGTGCCAGCAGTACCTCCGACTGGGATACGCAGTATTTT.

V usage is TRBV4-2 and J usage is TRBJ2-2; tentative D call: TRBD2 (7 bases). V dropped 6 bases and J dropped 0 bases, with 14 bases sitting between them. This CDR3 region has 16 residues. The germline V gene encodes CDR1 LGHNA and CDR2 YNFKEQ. Written as DNA, the CDR3 is TGTGCCAGCAGGGGAAGCGGGACACCGAACACCGGGGAGCTGTTTTTT. The encoded protein is CASRGSGTPNTGELFF.

In its sample, this clonotype was seen a few times. The chain recombines TRBV6-2 or TRBV6-3 with TRBJ2-5; no firm D call. This CDR3 is built from 14 residues. Germline values: CDR1 MNHEY, CDR2 SVGEGT. V was clipped by 0 bases and J by 2 bases, with 7 bases between them. In DNA form, the CDR3 reads TGTGCCAGCAGTTACTCGGTAGGACAAGAGACCCAGTACTTC. Protein sequence: CASSYSVGQETQYF.

The rearrangement joins TRBV4-3 to TRBJ2-7; no clear D gene. CDR1 is LGHNA, CDR2 YSLEER, per germline. With 0 bases removed from V and 3 bases from J, the gap between germline ends came to 9 bases. The CDR3 loop spans 14 amino acids. The CDR3 loop is CASSQDTLLYEQYF. The CDR3 coding sequence is TGCGCCAGCAGCCAAGATACTCTCCTCTACGAGCAGTACTTC.

This rearrangement joins TRBV5-4 to TRBJ1-2, with 7 bases lining up with TRBD1. V gave up 0 bases and J gave up 8 bases; unmatched junction bases: 1. Germline CDR1 is SGHNT and CDR2 is YYREEE (reference sequence). The CDR3 is 12 amino acids. CDR3 nucleotides: TGTGCCAGCAGCTTGGAAGGGGGCGGCTACACCTTC. Translation gives CASSLEGGGYTF.

This chain uses TRBV29-1 with TRBJ2-5; perhaps TRBD1 as D (6 bases). CDR1 SQVTM and CDR2 ANQGSEA come from the germline V gene. This CDR3 comprises 13 residues. Trimming removed 1 base from V and 0 bases from J, with 6 bases in between. Here the CDR3 DNA reads TGCAGCGTTGAAGGACAGGACCAAGAGACCCAGTACTTC. Its protein product is CSVEGQDQETQYF.

This clonotype came up many times. V usage is TRBV11-2 and J usage is TRBJ1-3; D not resolved. This CDR3 region has 16 residues. Germline values: CDR1 SGHAT, CDR2 FQNNGV. The V end lost 2 bases, the J end lost 0 bases, and 11 bases lay between the germline ends. The CDR3 here is CASSLPRYLSGNTIYF. DNA for the CDR3: TGTGCCAGCAGCTTACCAAGGTACCTCTCTGGAAACACCATATATTTT.

This clonotype was detected many times. The chain recombines TRBV6-6 with TRBJ1-1, with D hard to call. The germline V and J ends were trimmed by 0 bases and 8 bases, with 7 bases remaining between them. Germline CDR1 MNHNY, CDR2 SVGAGI (reference sequence). This CDR3 is 12 amino acids long. CDR3 DNA sequence: TGTGCCAGCAGTTACTCGAGCCCAGAAGCTTTCTTT. Amino acids: CASSYSSPEAFF.

This clonotype was recorded at least ten times. This chain joins TRBV12-3 or TRBV12-4 and TRBJ2-3; 7 bases line up with TRBD2. Trimming took 2 bases from V and 5 from J; bases not matched to a gene: 16. This CDR3 region has 18 residues. This CDR3 reads CASSLFRFGRERGDTQYF. Here the CDR3 DNA reads TGTGCCAGCAGTTTATTTAGGTTTGGGCGGGAGCGGGGAGATACGCAGTATTTT.

This chain links TRBV5-1 with TRBJ2-3, with D maybe TRBD2 (5 bases). V lost 4 bases, J lost 0 bases, and 15 bases lay in between. CDR1 is SGHRS and CDR2 is YFSETQ in the germline V gene. The CDR3 has 16 residues. CDR3 bases: TGCGCCAGCAGCCCCGGACTGTATTTTAGCACAGATACGCAGTATTTT. It specifies CASSPGLYFSTDTQYF.

This clonotype was observed many times. The chain recombines TRBV7-6 with TRBJ2-1; 13 bases agree with TRBD2. V lost 0 bases and J lost 6; bases outside the gene matches: 2. Per germline, CDR1 SGHVS and CDR2 FNYEAQ. CDR3 length equals 16 residues. CDR3 in DNA: TGTGCCAGCAGCTTAGCGGGACTAGCGGGACTCAATGAGCAGTTCTTC. It encodes CASSLAGLAGLNEQFF.

The CDR3 reads CATSAGARFRTDTQYF. DNA for the CDR3: TGTGCCACCAGCGCGGGGGCGAGGTTTAGGACAGATACGCAGTATTTT. V and J are TRBV27 and TRBJ2-3; perhaps TRBD2 as D (7 bases). CDR3 size: 16 residues. In germline, CDR1 is MNHEY, CDR2 SMNVEV (reference sequence). The ends were cut back, 10 bases at V and 3 bases at J, with 23 bases in the middle.

This clonotype occurred many times. The rearrangement uses TRBV27 and TRBJ2-7; D uncertain. Germline lookup yields CDR1 MNHEY and CDR2 SMNVEV (reference sequence). V lost 5 bases and J lost 0, with 5 bases in between. This CDR3 is built from 12 residues. CDR3 loop: CASSTSSYEQYF. CDR3 coding DNA: TGTGCCAGCAGTACGAGCTCCTACGAGCAGTACTTC.